This T cell receptor (beta chain) was found in a study of Graves' ophthalmopathy and Graves' hyperthyroidism. Out of about 10 ml of fresh peripheral blood, PBMCs were obtained. This clonotype came up once. Its antigen remains unidentified. This CDR3 spans 13 amino acids. Trimming took 0 bases from V and 6 from J, leaving 8 bases between them. The V gene's germline CDR1 is SGHNT and CDR2 YENEEA. Broader study findings: Blood repertoires reportedly contained most expanded thyroid clonotypes above 0.001 frequency.

From RNA, the CDR3 regions of TCR beta chains were amplified and sequenced. Second-round multiplex PCR came after first-round RT-PCR with HTBI primers. Each CDR3 protein is one row after TCRdb ran MiXCR on the multiplex PCR reads. The profile shows under 400,000 distinct CDR3 sequences, 15% to 20% of them singletons. This receptor was taken from an adult man with Graves' ophthalmopathy. The chain recombines TRBV11-3 with TRBJ1-1; D remains ambiguous. Input material: peripheral blood. CDR3: CASSLERVSEAFF. Written as DNA, the CDR3 is TGTGCCAGCAGCTTAGAAAGGGTCTCTGAAGCTTTCTTT.